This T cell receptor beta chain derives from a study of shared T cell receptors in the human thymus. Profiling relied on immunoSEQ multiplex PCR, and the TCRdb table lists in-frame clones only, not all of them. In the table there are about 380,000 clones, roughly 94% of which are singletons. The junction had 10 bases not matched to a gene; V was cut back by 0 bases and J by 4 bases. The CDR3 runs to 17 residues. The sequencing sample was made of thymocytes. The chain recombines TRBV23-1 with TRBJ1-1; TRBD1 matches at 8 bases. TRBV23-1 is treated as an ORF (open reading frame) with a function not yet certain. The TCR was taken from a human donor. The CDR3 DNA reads TGCGCCAGCAGTCAATCGAGTCCAGGGGGCATTGCCACTGAAGCTTTCTTT. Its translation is CASSQSSPGGIATEAFF.